This T cell receptor beta chain was identified in a study of OX40 agonist ivuxolimab in advanced cancers. Study-wide context: Across the patients, intravenous ivuxolimab was delivered every 2 weeks at 0.01 to 10 mg/kg. Findings of the study overall: At 0.1 to 3.0 mg/kg and by week 6, CD4+ and CD8+ T cells in the blood had expanded clonally. More expanded clones were found, on average, in CD8+ than in CD4+ T cells.

Comments on this clone: Its antigen is not known.

Unmatched junction bases numbered 5, after V lost 0 bases and J lost 7 bases. There are 15 residues in the CDR3. Germline CDR1 is SGDLS and CDR2 is YYNGEE. The repertoire was sequenced with immunoSEQ multiplex PCR; TCRdb's copy has only in-frame clones and lacks some. The sample yields some 90,000 clones, about 90% seen once. The source is an adult with an advanced solid tumor such as melanoma, head and neck, liver or kidney cancer. Sample: CD4+ or CD8+ T cells sorted from blood, taken in a trial of the OX40 agonist ivuxolimab. J is TRBJ2-1 and V is TRBV9, with 9 bases aligning to TRBD1. The CDR3 spells CASSVAGTGWNEQFF. CDR3 nucleotides: TGTGCCAGCAGCGTAGCCGGGACAGGGTGGAATGAGCAGTTCTTC.